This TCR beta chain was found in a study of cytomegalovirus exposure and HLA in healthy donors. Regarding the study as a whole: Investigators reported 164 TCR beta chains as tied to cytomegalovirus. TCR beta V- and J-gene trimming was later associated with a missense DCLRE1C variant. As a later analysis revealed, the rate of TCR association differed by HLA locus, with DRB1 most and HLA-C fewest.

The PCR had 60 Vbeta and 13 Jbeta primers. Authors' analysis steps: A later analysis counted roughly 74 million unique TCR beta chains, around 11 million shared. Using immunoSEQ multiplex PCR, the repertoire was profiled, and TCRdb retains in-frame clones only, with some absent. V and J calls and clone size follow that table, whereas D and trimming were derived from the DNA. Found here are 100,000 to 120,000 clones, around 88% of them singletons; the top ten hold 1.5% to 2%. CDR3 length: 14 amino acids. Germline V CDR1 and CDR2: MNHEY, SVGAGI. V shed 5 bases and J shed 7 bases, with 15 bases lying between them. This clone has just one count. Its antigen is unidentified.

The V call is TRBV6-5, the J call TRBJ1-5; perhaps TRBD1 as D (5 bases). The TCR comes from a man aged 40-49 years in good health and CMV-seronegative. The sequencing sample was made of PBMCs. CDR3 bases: TGTGCCAGCAGTATCCAGGGAATTAACCAGCCCCAGCATTTT. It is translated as CASSIQGINQPQHF.